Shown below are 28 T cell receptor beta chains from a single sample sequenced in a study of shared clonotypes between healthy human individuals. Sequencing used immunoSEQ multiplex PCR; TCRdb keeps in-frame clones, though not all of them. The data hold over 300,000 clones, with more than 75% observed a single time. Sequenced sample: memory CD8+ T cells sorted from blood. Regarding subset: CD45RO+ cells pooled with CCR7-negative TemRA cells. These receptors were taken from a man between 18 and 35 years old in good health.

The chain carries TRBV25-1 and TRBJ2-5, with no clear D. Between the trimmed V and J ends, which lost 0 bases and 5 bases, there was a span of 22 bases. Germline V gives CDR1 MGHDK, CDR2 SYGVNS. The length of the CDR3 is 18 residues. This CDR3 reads CASSEYLFRGDLLETQYF. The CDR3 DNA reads TGTGCCAGCAGTGAATATTTGTTTCGTGGAGATCTCCTCGAGACCCAGTACTTC.

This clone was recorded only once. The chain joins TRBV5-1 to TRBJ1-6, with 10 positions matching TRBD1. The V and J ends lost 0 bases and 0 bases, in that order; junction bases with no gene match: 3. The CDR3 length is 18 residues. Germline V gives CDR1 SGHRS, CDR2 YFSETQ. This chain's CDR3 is CASSLGDRGFSYNSPLHF. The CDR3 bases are TGCGCCAGCAGCTTGGGGGACAGGGGTTTCTCCTATAATTCACCCCTCCACTTT.

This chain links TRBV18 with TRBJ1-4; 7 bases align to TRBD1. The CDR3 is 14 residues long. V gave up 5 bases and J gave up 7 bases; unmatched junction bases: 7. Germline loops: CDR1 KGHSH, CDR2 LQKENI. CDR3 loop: CASSTRGFGEKLFF. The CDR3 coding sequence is TGTGCCAGCTCAACCAGGGGGTTTGGTGAAAAACTGTTTTTT. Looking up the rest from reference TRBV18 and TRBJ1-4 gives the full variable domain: NAGVMQNPRHLVRRRGQEARLRCSPMKGHSHVYWYRQLPEEGLKFMVYLQKENIIDESGMPKERFSAEFPKEGPSILRIQQVVRGDSAAYFCASSTRGFGEKLFFGSGTQLSVL.

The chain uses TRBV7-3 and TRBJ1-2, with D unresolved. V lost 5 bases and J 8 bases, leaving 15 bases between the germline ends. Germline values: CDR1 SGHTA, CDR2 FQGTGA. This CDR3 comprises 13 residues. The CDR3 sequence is CASSIFGGLGYTF. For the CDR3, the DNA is TGTGCCAGCAGCATATTCGGAGGGCTCGGCTACACCTTC.

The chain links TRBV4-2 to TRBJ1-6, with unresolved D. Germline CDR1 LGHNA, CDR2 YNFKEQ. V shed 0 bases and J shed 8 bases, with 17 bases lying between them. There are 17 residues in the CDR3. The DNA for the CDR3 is TGTGCCAGCAGCCAAGATATGTGGGCCGTAGGTGATTCACCCCTCCACTTT. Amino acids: CASSQDMWAVGDSPLHF.

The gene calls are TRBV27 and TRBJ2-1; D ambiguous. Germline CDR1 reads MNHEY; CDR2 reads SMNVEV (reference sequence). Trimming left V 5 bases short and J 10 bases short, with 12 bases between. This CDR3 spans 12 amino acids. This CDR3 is CASSGVGWEQFF. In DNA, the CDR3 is TGTGCCAGCAGTGGCGTGGGTTGGGAGCAGTTCTTC.

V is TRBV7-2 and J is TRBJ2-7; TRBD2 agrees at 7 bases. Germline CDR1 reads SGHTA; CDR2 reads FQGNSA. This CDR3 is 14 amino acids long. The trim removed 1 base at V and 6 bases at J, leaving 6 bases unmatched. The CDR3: CASSLEAGWGEQYF. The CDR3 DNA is TGTGCCAGCAGCTTAGAAGCGGGATGGGGCGAGCAGTACTTC.

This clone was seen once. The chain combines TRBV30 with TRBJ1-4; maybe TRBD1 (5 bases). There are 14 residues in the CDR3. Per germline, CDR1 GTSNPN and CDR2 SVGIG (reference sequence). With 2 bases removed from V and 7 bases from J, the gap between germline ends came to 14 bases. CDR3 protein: CAWSQVGGFEKLFF. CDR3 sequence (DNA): TGTGCCTGGAGTCAAGTTGGGGGGTTTGAAAAACTGTTTTTT. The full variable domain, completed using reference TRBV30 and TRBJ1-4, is SQTIHQWPATLVQPVGSPLSLECTVEGTSNPNLYWYRQAAGRGLQLLFYSVGIGQISSEVPQNLSASRPQDRQFILSSKKLLLSDSGFYLCAWSQVGGFEKLFFGSGTQLSVL.

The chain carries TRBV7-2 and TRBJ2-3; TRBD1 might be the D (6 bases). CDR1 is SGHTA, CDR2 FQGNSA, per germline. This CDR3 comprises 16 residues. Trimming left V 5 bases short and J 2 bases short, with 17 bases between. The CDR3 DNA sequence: TGTGCCAGCAGCCACTCCCACAGGGCAACCACAGATACGCAGTATTTT. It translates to CASSHSHRATTDTQYF.

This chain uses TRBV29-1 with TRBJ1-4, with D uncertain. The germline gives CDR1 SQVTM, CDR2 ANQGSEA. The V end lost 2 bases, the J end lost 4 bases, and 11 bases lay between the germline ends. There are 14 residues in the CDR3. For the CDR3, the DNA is TGCAGCGTTGAAATTGGTCCGGTTAATGAAAAACTGTTTTTT. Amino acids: CSVEIGPVNEKLFF.

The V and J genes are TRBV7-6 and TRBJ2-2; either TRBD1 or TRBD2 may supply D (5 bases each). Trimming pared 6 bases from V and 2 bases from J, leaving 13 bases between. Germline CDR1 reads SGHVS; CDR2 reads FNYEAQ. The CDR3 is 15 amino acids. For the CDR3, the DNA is TGTGCCAGCAGTCCCGGGACCGACAACACCGGGGAGCTGTTTTTT. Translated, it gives CASSPGTDNTGELFF.

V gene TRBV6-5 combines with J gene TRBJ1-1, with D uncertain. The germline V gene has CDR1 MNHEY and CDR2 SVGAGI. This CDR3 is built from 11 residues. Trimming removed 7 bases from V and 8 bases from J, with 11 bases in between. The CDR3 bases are TGTGCCAGCACCCACGGGTCAGAAGCTTTCTTT. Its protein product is CASTHGSEAFF.

CDR3 region: CSAMKGTEQFF. In DNA form, the CDR3 reads TGCAGTGCTATGAAAGGAACTGAGCAGTTCTTC. The V and J genes are TRBV20-1 and TRBJ2-1; D uncertain. The V end was cut by 4 bases, the J end by 9 bases, with 10 bases between. This CDR3 region has 11 residues. CDR1 is DFQATT and CDR2 is SNEGSKA in the germline V gene (reference sequence).

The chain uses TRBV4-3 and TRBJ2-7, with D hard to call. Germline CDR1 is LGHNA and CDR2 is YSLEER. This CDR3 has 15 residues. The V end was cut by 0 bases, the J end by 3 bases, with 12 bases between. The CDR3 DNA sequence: TGCGCCAGCAGCCAAGATCAGGCGACGGGCTACGAGCAGTACTTC. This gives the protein CASSQDQATGYEQYF.

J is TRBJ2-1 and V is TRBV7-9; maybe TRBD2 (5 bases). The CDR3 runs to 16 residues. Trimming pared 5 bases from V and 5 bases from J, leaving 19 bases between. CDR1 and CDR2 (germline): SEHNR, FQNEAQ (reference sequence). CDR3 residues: CASSREGEGRDNEQFF. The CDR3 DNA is TGTGCCAGCAGCCGCGAGGGAGAGGGCCGGGACAATGAGCAGTTCTTC.

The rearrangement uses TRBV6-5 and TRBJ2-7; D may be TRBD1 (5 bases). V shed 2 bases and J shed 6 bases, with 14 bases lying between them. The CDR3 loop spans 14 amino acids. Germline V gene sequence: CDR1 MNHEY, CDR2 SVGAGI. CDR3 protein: CASSYGWGVGEQYF. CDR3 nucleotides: TGTGCCAGCAGTTACGGATGGGGCGTGGGCGAGCAGTACTTC.

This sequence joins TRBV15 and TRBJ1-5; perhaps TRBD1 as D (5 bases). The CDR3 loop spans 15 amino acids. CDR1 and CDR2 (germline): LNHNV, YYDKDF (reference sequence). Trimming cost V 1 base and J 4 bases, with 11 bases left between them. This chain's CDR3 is CATSRAGLVNQPQHF. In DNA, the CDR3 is TGTGCCACCAGCAGAGCGGGGCTCGTTAATCAGCCCCAGCATTTT. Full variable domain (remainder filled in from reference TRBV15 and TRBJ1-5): DAMVIQNPRYQVTQFGKPVTLSCSQTLNHNVMYWYQQKSSQAPKLLFHYYDKDFNNEADTPDNFQSRRPNTSFCFLDIRSPGLGDTAMYLCATSRAGLVNQPQHFGDGTRLSIL.

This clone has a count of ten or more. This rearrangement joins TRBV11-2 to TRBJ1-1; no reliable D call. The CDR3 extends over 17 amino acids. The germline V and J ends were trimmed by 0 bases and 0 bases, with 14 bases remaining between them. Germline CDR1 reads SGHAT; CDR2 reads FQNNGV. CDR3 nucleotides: TGTGCCAGCAGCTTAGATTTAGATGGTTGGCTGAACACTGAAGCTTTCTTT. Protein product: CASSLDLDGWLNTEAFF.

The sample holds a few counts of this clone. The CDR3 sequence: CASSFGKYNEQFF. In DNA, the CDR3 is TGTGCCAGCAGCTTTGGGAAGTACAATGAGCAGTTCTTC. The rearrangement uses TRBV7-9 and TRBJ2-1; no definite D call. The CDR3 has 13 amino acids. V shed 3 bases and J shed 4 bases, with 7 bases lying between them. Germline CDR1 and CDR2: SEHNR and FQNEAQ (reference sequence).

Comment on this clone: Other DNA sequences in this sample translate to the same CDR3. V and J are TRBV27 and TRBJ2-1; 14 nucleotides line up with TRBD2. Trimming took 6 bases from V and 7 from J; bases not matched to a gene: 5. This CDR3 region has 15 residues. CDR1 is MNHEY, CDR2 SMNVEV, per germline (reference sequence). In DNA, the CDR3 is TGTGCCAGCAGCCCCGGGACTAGCGGGGGTAATGAGCAGTTCTTC. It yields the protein CASSPGTSGGNEQFF.

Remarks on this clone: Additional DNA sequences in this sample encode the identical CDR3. The CDR3 here is CAWSVGPDTQYF. The CDR3 DNA reads TGTGCCTGGAGTGTGGGTCCGGATACGCAGTATTTT. This rearrangement joins TRBV30 to TRBJ2-3; D gene ambiguous. Trimming pared 0 bases from V and 6 bases from J, leaving 7 bases between. The CDR3 has 12 residues. Germline CDR1 reads GTSNPN; CDR2 reads SVGIG (reference sequence).

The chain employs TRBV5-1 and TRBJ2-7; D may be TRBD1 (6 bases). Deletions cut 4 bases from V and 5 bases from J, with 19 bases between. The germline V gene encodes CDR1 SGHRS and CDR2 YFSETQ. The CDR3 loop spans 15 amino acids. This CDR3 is CASSTSLGGFDEQYF. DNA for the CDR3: TGCGCCAGCAGCACCTCCCTAGGGGGTTTCGACGAGCAGTACTTC.

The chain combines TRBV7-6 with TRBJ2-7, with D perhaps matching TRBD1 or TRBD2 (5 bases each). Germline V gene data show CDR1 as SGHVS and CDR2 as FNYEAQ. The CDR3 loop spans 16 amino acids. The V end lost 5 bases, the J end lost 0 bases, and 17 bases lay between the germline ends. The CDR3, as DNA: TGTGCCAGCAGCCTAGGGACGGACCTTATCTCCTACGAGCAGTACTTC. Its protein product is CASSLGTDLISYEQYF.

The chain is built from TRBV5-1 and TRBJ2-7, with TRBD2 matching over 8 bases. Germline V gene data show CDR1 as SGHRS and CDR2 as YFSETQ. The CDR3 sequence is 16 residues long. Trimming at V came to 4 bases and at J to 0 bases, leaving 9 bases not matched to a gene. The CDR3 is CASSPQLGTSSYEQYF. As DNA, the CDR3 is TGCGCCAGCAGCCCCCAACTCGGGACTAGCTCCTACGAGCAGTACTTC. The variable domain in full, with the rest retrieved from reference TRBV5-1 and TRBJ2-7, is KAGVTQTPRYLIKTRGQQVTLSCSPISGHRSVSWYQQTPGQGLQFLFEYFSETQRNKGNFPGRFSGRQFSNSRSEMNVSTLELGDSALYLCASSPQLGTSSYEQYFGPGTRLTVT.

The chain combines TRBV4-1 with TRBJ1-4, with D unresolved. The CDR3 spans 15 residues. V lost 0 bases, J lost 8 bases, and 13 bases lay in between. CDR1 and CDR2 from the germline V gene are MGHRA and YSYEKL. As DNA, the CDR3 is TGCGCCAGCAGCCAAGAAGTCAGAATTGAGGAAAAACTGTTTTTT. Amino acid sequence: CASSQEVRIEEKLFF.

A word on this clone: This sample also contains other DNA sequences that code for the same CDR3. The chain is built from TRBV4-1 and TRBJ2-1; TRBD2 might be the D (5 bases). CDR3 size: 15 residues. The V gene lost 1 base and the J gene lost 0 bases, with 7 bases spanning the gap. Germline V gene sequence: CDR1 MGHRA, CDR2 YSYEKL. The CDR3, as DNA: TGCGCCAGCAGCCAAGGTGGGAGCTCCTACAATGAGCAGTTCTTC. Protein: CASSQGGSSYNEQFF.

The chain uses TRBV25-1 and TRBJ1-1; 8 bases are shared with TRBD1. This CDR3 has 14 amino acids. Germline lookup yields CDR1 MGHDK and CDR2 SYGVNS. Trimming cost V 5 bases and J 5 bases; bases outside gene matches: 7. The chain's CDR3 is CASSRRGLVTEAFF. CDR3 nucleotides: TGTGCCAGCAGTCGCAGGGGGCTGGTAACTGAAGCTTTCTTT.

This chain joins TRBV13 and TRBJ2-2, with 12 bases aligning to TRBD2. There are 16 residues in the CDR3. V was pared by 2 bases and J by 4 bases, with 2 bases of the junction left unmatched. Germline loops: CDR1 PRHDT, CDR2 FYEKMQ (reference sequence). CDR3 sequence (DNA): TGTGCCAGCAGCTTACGACTAGCGGGAGTCACCGGGGAGCTGTTTTTT. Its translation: CASSLRLAGVTGELFF.